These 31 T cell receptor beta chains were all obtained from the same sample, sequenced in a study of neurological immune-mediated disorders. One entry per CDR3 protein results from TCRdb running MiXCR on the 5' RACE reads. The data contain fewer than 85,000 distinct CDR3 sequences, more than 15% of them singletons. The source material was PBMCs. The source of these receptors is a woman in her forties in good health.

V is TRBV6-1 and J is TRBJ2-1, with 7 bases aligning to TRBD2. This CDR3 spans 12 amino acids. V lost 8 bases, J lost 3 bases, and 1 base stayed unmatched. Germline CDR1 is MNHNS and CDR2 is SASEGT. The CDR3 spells CASGRDYNEQFF. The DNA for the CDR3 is TGTGCCAGCGGGAGGGACTACAATGAGCAGTTCTTC.

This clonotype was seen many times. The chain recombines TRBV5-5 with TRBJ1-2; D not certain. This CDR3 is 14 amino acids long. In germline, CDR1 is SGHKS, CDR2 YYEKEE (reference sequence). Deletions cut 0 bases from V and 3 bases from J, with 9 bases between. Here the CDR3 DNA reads TGTGCCAGCAGCTTGGATGGGGTGGACTATGGCTACACCTTC. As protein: CASSLDGVDYGYTF.

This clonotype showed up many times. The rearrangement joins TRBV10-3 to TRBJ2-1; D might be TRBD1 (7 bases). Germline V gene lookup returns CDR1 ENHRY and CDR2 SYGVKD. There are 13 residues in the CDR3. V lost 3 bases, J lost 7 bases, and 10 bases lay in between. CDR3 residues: CAISDAGGNEQFF. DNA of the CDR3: TGTGCCATCAGTGACGCAGGGGGGAATGAGCAGTTCTTC.

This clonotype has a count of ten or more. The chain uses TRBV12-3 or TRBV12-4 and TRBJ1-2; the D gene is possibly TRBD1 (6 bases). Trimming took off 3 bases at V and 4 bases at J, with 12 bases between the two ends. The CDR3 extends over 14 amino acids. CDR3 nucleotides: TGTGCCAGCAGTTTTGGGGGCTCGGGCTATGGCTACACCTTC. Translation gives CASSFGGSGYGYTF.

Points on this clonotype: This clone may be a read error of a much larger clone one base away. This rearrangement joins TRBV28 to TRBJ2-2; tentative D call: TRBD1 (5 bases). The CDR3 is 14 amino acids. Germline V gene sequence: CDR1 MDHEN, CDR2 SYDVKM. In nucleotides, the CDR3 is TGTACCAGCCGCTACAGGCAGCTGGCCGGGGAGCTGTTTTTT. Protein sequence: CTSRYRQLAGELFF. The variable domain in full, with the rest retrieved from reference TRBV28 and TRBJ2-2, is DVKVTQSSRYLVKRTGEKVFLECVQDMDHENMFWYRQDPGLGLRLIYFSYDVKMKEKGDIPEGYSVSREKKERFSLILESASTNQTSMYLCTSRYRQLAGELFFGEGSRLTVL.

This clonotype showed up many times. CDR3 nucleotide sequence: TGTGCCAGCAACCCGTCGGGAGACAGGGCTGAAGCTTTCTTT. Encoded protein: CASNPSGDRAEAFF. The chain employs TRBV9 and TRBJ1-1, with 7 bases identical to TRBD1. CDR1 and CDR2 from the germline V gene are SGDLS and YYNGEE. The CDR3 has 14 amino acids. V lost 6 bases and J lost 6; bases outside the gene matches: 11. Combining the CDR3 with reference TRBV9 and TRBJ1-1 gives the whole variable domain DSGVTQTPKHLITATGQRVTLRCSPRSGDLSVYWYQQSLDQGLQFLIQYYNGEERAKGNILERFSAQQFPDLHSELNLSSLELGDSALYFCASNPSGDRAEAFFGQGTRLTVV.

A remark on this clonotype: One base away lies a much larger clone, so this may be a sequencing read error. For the CDR3, the DNA is TGTGCCATCAGTTTGGGACTAGCGGGGGCTAACAATGAGCAGTTCTTC. This sequence encodes CAISLGLAGANNEQFF. V and J are TRBV28 and TRBJ2-1; 14 bases line up with TRBD2. Germline V gives CDR1 MDHEN, CDR2 SYDVKM. This CDR3 is 16 amino acids long.

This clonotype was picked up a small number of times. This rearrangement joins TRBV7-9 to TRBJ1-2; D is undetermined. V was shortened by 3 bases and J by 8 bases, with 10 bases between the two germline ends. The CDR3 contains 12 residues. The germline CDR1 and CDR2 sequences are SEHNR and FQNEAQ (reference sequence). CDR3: CASSLRGNGYTF. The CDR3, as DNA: TGTGCCAGCAGCTTGAGAGGGAACGGCTACACCTTC.

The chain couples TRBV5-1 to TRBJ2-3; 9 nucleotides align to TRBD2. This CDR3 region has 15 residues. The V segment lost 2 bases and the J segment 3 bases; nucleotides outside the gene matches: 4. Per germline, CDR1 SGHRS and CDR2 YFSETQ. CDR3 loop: CASSLAGGRTDTQYF. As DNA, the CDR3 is TGCGCCAGCAGCTTAGCGGGGGGTCGGACAGATACGCAGTATTTT. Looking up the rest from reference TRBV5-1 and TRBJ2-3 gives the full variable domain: KAGVTQTPRYLIKTRGQQVTLSCSPISGHRSVSWYQQTPGQGLQFLFEYFSETQRNKGNFPGRFSGRQFSNSRSEMNVSTLELGDSALYLCASSLAGGRTDTQYFGPGTRLTVL.

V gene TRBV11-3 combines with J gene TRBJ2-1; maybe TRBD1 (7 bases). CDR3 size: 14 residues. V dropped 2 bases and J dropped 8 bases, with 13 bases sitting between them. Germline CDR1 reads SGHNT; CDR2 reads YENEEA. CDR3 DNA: TGTGCCAGCAGCTTATTTCAGGGGGGCCATGAGCAGTTCTTC. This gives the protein CASSLFQGGHEQFF.

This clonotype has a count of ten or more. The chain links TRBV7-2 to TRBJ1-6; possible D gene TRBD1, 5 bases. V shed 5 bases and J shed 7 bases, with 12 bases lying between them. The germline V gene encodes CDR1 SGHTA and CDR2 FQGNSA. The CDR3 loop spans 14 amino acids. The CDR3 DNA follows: TGTGCCAGCAGCCGGGACCAGGGAAATTCACCCCTCCACTTT. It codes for CASSRDQGNSPLHF.

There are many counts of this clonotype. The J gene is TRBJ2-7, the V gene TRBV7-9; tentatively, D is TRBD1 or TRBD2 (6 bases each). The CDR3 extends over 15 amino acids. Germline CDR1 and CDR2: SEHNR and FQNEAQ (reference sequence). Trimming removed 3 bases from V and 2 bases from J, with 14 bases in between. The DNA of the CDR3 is TGTGCCAGCAGCTTTAAGGCAGGGGAGGCCTACGAGCAGTACTTC. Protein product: CASSFKAGEAYEQYF.

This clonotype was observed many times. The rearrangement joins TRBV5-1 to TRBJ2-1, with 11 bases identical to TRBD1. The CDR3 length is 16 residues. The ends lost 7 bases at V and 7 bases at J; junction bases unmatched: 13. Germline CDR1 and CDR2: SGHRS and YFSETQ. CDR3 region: CASCNQRDRGLNEQFF. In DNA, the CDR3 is TGCGCCAGCTGTAACCAGCGGGACAGGGGGTTAAATGAGCAGTTCTTC.

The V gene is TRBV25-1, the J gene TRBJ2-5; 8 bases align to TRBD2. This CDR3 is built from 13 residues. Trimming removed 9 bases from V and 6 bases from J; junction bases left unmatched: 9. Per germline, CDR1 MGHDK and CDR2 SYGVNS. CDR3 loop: CASSRGGAKTQYF. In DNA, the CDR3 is TGTGCCAGTTCCCGGGGGGGTGCGAAGACCCAGTACTTC.

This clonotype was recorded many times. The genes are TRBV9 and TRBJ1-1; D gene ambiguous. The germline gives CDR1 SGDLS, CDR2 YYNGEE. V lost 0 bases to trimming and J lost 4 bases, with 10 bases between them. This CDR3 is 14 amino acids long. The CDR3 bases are TGTGCCAGCAGCGTAGATCTGGTTTCCACTGAAGCTTTCTTT. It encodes CASSVDLVSTEAFF.

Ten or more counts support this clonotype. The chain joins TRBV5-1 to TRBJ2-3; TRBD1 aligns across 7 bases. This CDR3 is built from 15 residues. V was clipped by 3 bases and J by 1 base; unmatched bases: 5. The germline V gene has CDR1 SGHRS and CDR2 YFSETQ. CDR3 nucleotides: TGCGCCAGCAGCTACGCCGGGACAGGCACAGATACGCAGTATTTT. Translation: CASSYAGTGTDTQYF.

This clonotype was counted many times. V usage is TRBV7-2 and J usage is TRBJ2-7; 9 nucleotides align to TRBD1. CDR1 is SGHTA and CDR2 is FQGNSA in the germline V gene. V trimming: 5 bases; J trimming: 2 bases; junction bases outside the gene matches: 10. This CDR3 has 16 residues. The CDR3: CASSRNGQGSAYEQYF. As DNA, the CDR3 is TGTGCCAGCAGCCGTAACGGACAGGGGTCGGCCTACGAGCAGTACTTC.

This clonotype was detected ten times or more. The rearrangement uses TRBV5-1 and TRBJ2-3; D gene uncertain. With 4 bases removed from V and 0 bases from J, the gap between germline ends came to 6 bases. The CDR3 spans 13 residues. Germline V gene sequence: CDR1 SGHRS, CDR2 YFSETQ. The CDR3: CASSVGSTDTQYF. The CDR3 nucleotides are TGCGCCAGCAGCGTCGGTAGCACAGATACGCAGTATTTT.

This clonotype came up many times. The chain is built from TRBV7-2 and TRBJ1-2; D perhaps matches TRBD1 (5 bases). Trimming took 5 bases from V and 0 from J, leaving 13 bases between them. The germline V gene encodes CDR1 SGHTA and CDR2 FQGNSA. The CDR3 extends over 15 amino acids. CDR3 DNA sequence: TGTGCCAGCAGCCCCGCCTGGGGCGCTAACTATGGCTACACCTTC. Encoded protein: CASSPAWGANYGYTF.

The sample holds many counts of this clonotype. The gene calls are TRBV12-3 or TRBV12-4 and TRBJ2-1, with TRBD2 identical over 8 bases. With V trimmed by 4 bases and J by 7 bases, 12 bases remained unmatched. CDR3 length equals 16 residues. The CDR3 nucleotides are TGTGCCAGCAGTTGGAACGGGGGGGCCAACTTTAATGAGCAGTTCTTC. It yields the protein CASSWNGGANFNEQFF.

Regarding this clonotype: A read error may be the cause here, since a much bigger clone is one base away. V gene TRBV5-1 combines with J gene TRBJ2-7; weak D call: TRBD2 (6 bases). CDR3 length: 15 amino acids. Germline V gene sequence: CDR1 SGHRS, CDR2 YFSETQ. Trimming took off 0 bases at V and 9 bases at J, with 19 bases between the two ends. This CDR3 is CASSLDVGALGGQYF. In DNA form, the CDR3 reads TGCGCCAGCAGCTTGGACGTCGGCGCGTTGGGGGGGCAGTACTTC. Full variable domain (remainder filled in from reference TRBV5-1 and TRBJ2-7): KAGVTQTPRYLIKTRGQQVTLSCSPISGHRSVSWYQQTPGQGLQFLFEYFSETQRNKGNFPGRFSGRQFSNSRSEMNVSTLELGDSALYLCASSLDVGALGGQYFGPGTRLTVT.

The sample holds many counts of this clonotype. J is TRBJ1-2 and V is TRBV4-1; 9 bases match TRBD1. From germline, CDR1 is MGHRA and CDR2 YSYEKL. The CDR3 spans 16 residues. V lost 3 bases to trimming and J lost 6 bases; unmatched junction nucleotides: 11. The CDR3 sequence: CASSQLGQGKGNGYTF. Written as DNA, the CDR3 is TGCGCCAGCAGCCAGCTCGGACAGGGGAAAGGAAATGGCTACACCTTC.

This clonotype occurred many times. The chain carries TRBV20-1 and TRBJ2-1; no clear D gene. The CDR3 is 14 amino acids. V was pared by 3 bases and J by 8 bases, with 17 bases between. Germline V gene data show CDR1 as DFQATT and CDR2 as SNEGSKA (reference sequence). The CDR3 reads CSARGPTGVYEQFF. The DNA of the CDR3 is TGCAGTGCTAGGGGCCCCACTGGGGTATATGAGCAGTTCTTC.

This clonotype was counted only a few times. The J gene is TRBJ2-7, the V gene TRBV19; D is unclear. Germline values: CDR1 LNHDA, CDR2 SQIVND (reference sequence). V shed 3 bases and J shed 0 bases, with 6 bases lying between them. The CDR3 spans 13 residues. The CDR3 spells CASSMGSSYEQYF. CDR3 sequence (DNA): TGTGCCAGTAGTATGGGCAGCTCCTACGAGCAGTACTTC.

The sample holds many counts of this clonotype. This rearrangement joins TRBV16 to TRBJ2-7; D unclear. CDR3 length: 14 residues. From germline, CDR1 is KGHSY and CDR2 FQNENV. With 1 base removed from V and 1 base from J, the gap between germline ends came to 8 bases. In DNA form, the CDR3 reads TGTGCCAGCAGCCAATTCCCCAGTTCCTACGAGCAGTACTTC. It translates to CASSQFPSSYEQYF.

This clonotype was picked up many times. CDR3 DNA: TGCAGTGCGCCCGGGACAGCCTTCAATGAGCAGTTCTTC. The encoded protein is CSAPGTAFNEQFF. The chain employs TRBV20-1 and TRBJ2-1; 7 bases map to TRBD1. V was pared by 6 bases and J by 6 bases, with 8 bases of the junction left unmatched. This CDR3 region has 13 residues. The germline V gene has CDR1 DFQATT and CDR2 SNEGSKA (reference sequence).

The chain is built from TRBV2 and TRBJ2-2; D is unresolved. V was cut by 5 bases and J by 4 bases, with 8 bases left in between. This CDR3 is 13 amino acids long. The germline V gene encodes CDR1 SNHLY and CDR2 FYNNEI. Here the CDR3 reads CASSFYSTGELFF. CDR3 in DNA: TGTGCCAGCAGTTTTTACAGCACCGGGGAGCTGTTTTTT.

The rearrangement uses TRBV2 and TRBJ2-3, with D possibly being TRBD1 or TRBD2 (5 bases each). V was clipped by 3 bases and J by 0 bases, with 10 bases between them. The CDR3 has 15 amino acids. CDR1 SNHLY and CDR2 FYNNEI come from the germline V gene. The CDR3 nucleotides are TGTGCCAGCAGTGAGTACGGGGCTAGCACAGATACGCAGTATTTT. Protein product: CASSEYGASTDTQYF.

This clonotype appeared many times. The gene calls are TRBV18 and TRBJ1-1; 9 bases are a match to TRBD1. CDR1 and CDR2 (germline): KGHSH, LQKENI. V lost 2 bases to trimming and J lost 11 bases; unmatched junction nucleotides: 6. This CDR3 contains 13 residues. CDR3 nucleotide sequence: TGTGCCAGCTCACCAGGGGACAGGGCTTTCGCTTTCTTT. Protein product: CASSPGDRAFAFF. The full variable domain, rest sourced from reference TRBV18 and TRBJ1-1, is NAGVMQNPRHLVRRRGQEARLRCSPMKGHSHVYWYRQLPEEGLKFMVYLQKENIIDESGMPKERFSAEFPKEGPSILRIQQVVRGDSAAYFCASSPGDRAFAFFGQGTRLTVV.

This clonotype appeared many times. The CDR3 region has the DNA TGCAGCGTTGATGGGGGCTTGGATACGCAGTATTTT. Amino acids: CSVDGGLDTQYF. The rearrangement links TRBV29-1 to TRBJ2-3; tentatively, D is TRBD1 (6 bases). Trimming removed 3 bases at V and 6 bases at J, with 10 bases between. The CDR3 runs to 12 residues. CDR1 is SQVTM and CDR2 is ANQGSEA in the germline V gene.

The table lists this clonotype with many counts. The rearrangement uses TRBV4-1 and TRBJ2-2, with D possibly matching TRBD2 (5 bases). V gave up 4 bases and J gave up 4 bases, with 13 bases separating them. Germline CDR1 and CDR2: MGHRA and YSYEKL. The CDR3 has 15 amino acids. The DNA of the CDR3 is TGCGCCAGCAGCCCGCTCCTCCGGGGCACCGGGGAGCTGTTTTTT. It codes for CASSPLLRGTGELFF.